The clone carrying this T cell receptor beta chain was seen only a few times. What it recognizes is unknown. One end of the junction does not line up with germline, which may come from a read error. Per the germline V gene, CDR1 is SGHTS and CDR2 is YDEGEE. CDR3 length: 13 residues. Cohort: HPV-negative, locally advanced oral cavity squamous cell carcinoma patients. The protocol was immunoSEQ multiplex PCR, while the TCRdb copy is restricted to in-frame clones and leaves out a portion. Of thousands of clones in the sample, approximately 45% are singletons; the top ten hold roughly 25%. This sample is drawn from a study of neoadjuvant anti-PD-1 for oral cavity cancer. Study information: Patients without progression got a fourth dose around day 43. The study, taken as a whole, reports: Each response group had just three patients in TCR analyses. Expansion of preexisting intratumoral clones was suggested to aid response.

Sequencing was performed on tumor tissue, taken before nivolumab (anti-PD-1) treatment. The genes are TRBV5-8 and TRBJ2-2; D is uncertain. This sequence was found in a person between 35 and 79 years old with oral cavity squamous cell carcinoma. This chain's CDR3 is CASSILNAGELFF. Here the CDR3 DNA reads TGTGCCAGCAGCATACTGAACGCCGGGGAGCTGTTTTTT.